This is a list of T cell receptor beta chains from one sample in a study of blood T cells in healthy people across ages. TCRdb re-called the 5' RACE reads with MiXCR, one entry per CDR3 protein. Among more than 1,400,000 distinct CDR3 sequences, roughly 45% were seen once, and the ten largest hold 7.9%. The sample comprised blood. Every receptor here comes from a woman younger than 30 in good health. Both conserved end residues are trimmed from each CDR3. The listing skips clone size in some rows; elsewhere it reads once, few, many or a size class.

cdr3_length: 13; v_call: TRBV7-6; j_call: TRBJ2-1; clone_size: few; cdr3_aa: ASSLAWQLGDEQF
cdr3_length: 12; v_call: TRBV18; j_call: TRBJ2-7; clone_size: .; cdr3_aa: ASSSTGEAYEQY
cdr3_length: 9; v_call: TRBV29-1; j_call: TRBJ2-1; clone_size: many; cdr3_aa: SVEDHNEQF
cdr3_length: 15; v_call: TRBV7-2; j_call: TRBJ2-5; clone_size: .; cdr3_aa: ASSLRGTSGRRNEQY
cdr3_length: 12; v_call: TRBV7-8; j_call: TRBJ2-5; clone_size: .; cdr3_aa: ASSLVSGEKTQY
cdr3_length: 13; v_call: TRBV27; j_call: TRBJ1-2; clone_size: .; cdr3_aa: ASRFGTGSHYGYT
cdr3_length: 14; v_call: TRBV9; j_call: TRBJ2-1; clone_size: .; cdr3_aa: ASSMPGTSGSDEQF
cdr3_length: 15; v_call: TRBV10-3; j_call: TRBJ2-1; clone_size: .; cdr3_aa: AISEASGTGGSNEQF
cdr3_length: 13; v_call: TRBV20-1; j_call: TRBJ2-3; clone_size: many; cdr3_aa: SARIRRSSTDTQY
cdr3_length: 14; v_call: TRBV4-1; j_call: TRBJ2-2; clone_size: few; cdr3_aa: ASSQESGGYTGELF
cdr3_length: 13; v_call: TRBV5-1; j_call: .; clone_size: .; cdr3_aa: ASSGGGLPNNEQY
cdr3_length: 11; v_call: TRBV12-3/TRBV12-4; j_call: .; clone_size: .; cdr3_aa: ASSFGMPAEQY
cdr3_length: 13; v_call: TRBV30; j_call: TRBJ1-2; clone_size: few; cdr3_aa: AWSVEGRGRYGYT
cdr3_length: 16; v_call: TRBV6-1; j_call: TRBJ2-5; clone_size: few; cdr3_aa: ASSEYGTSGRYQETQY
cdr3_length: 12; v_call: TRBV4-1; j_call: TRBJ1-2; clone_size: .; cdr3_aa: ASSWAAGEGGYT
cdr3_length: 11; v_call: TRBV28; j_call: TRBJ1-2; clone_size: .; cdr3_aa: ASGWGRPYGYT
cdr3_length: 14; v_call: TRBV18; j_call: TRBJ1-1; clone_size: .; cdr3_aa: ASSPNNLGLNTEAF
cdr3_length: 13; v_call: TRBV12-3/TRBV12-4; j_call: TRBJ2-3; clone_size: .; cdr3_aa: ASTQTAARTDTQY
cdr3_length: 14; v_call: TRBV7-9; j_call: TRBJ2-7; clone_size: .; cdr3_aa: ASSTPETGGSHEQY
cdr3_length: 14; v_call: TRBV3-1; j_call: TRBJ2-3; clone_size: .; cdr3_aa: ASSQDIRLITDTQY